The present TCR beta chain was sequenced within a study of blood T cell repertoires in COVID-19. About the research overall: T cells, B-cell-depleted T cells, or PBMCs provided the cDNA or gDNA that served as material.

The participants were between about 18 and 90 years old and came from under 25 US areas. Resolution of symptoms, clearance, or two negative PCRs was present in recovered Cohort 3 donors. Original methodology: Nucleated cell counts were estimated from reference gene primer amplification. The table came from immunoSEQ multiplex PCR; TCRdb's copy has only in-frame clones and leaves some out. The D gene and trimming were derived from the DNA, and the V and J assignments and clone size from that table. The sample holds 490,000 or so clones, around 85% seen once. The TCR originated in an older woman who had recovered from COVID-19. The sequenced sample consisted of PBMCs or T cells enriched from blood (not recorded which).

CDR3 coding DNA: TGTGCCAGCAGCTCTCGGCGGGGGGGCGTGAATACGCAGTATTTT. Translating it yields CASSSRRGGVNTQYF. The V and J genes are TRBV11-2 and TRBJ2-3, with 9 bases aligning to TRBD2. V trimming: 4 bases; J trimming: 7 bases; junction bases outside the gene matches: 9. The germline gives CDR1 SGHAT, CDR2 FQNNGV. This CDR3 is built from 15 residues.